This T cell receptor (beta chain) was identified during a study of cytomegalovirus exposure and HLA in healthy donors. This CDR3 has 15 amino acids. CDR1 and CDR2 (germline): MNHEY, SVGAGI. V dropped 5 bases and J dropped 2 bases, with 15 bases sitting between them. Points on this clone: The antigen is undetermined.

The PCR was carried out with 60 Vbeta primers and 13 Jbeta primers. The table came from immunoSEQ multiplex PCR; TCRdb's copy has only in-frame clones and leaves some out. Of about 130,000 clones listed, approximately 84% are singletons. Study results and caveats: About 87% or about 30% of the time was how often most TCR beta V segments were productive, according to an earlier analysis.

The V gene is TRBV6-5, the J gene TRBJ1-2, with D maybe TRBD1 (5 bases). This sequence was found in a man aged 18 to 29 in good health and CMV-seropositive. Specimen: PBMCs. CDR3 region: CASSGVGGGNYGYTF. CDR3 DNA: TGTGCCAGCAGTGGAGTCGGGGGTGGCAACTATGGCTACACCTTC.